This T cell receptor (beta chain) was identified in a study of T cell clones after liver transplantation. The overall study: Graft-donor-reactive sequences were compared with third-party-reactive TCRbeta sequences from pre-transplant mixed lymphocyte reactions.

The CDR3 runs to 15 residues. V shed 3 bases and J shed 1 base, with 11 bases lying between them. Germline assignment: CDR1 MRHNA and CDR2 SNTAGT. The method was immunoSEQ multiplex PCR; TCRdb's version includes in-frame clones alone and lacks a portion of them. Of roughly 55,000 clones in the sample, roughly 74% were seen once. This specimen consisted of CD4+ T cells from blood, obtained 54 months after liver transplant. This TCR derives from a human patient who received a liver transplant. Some of the T cells might come from the graft donor. The chain uses TRBV6-4 and TRBJ2-3, with no clear D. This CDR3 is CASSEDGGGTDTQYF. In DNA form, the CDR3 reads TGTGCCAGCAGTGAGGACGGTGGCGGCACAGATACGCAGTATTTT.